Listed here are 8 T cell receptor beta chains from one sample, sequenced in a study of T cells of healthy individuals (dated by TCRdb to the late 2010s). The library was prepared using 5' RACE. Sequencing was performed on an Illumina MiSeq. TCRdb trimmed the raw reads at Q25, called clones with MiXCR and kept productive beta chains. Identical CDR3 proteins give one entry, which carries the most common genes and DNA. The sample table contains about 63,000 distinct CDR3 sequences; only one count was recorded for roughly 17% of them. The top ten constitute about 4.7% of the sample. These receptor sequences come from a human donor in good health.

This clonotype was seen a few times. V is TRBV4-2 and J is TRBJ2-1; 8 bases map to TRBD1. The ends lost 0 bases at V and 3 bases at J; junction bases unmatched: 10. Per the germline V gene, CDR1 is LGHNA and CDR2 is YNFKEQ. The CDR3 runs to 18 residues. The CDR3 protein is CASSQDFGPGQVYNEQFF. The CDR3 coding sequence is TGTGCCAGCAGCCAAGATTTCGGCCCGGGACAGGTCTACAATGAGCAGTTCTTC.

CDR3 region: CSARSGVEPDTQYF. The CDR3 DNA reads TGCAGTGCAAGGAGCGGGGTTGAACCAGATACGCAGTATTTT. The chain combines TRBV20-1 with TRBJ2-3, with TRBD2 matching over 7 bases. CDR3 length: 14 residues. After removal of 6 bases from V and 4 bases from J, the junction contained 10 bases not matched to a gene. From germline, CDR1 is DFQATT and CDR2 SNEGSKA (reference sequence).

This clonotype turned up a few times. The chain uses TRBV29-1 and TRBJ1-1; 9 nucleotides agree with TRBD1. V lost 6 bases and J lost 0; bases outside the gene matches: 11. CDR1 is SQVTM, CDR2 ANQGSEA, per germline. The CDR3 runs to 16 residues. Here the CDR3 DNA reads TGCAGCGTCGGTGGACAGGGGAGGCTCATGAACACTGAAGCTTTCTTT. Protein product: CSVGGQGRLMNTEAFF.

The V gene is TRBV30, the J gene TRBJ2-7, with 9 bases lining up with TRBD1. The ends lost 4 bases at V and 0 bases at J; junction bases unmatched: 10. Germline CDR1 is GTSNPN and CDR2 is SVGIG (reference sequence). The CDR3 is 16 residues long. CDR3 sequence: CAWKDRGRGASYEQYF. Here the CDR3 DNA reads TGTGCCTGGAAGGACAGGGGCCGGGGGGCCTCCTACGAGCAGTACTTC.

The gene calls are TRBV4-2 and TRBJ2-3; TRBD1 matches at 9 bases. The CDR3 sequence is 16 residues long. Trimming at V came to 5 bases and at J to 0 bases, leaving 6 bases not matched to a gene. The germline gives CDR1 LGHNA, CDR2 YNFKEQ. The CDR3 nucleotides are TGTGCCAGCAGCAAGGGACAGGGAGTTAGCACAGATACGCAGTATTTT. Its translation is CASSKGQGVSTDTQYF.

This clonotype was seen a few times. V and J are TRBV5-1 and TRBJ2-5; 12 bases align to TRBD2. The CDR3 is 16 residues long. Germline values: CDR1 SGHRS, CDR2 YFSETQ. The junction had 4 bases not matched to a gene; V was cut back by 2 bases and J by 2 bases. CDR3 in amino acids: CASSFTGTSGQETQYF. Here the CDR3 DNA reads TGCGCCAGCAGCTTCACTGGGACTAGCGGGCAAGAGACCCAGTACTTC.

There are many counts of this clonotype. The chain combines TRBV15 with TRBJ2-3, with 7 bases matching TRBD2. Germline trimming cut 0 bases from V and 0 bases from J; bases unmatched to any gene: 3. Germline V gene lookup returns CDR1 LNHNV and CDR2 YYDKDF (reference sequence). The CDR3 has 16 amino acids. The CDR3, as DNA: TGTGCCACCAGCAGAGATCGAGCGGGGAGCACAGATACGCAGTATTTT. Its translation is CATSRDRAGSTDTQYF. The full variable domain, rest sourced from reference TRBV15 and TRBJ2-3, is DAMVIQNPRYQVTQFGKPVTLSCSQTLNHNVMYWYQQKSSQAPKLLFHYYDKDFNNEADTPDNFQSRRPNTSFCFLDIRSPGLGDTAMYLCATSRDRAGSTDTQYFGPGTRLTVL.

This clonotype was observed at least ten times. The V call is TRBV11-3, the J call TRBJ2-1, with D maybe TRBD2 (7 bases). Per germline, CDR1 SGHNT and CDR2 YENEEA. V lost 1 base and J lost 5, with 9 bases in between. This CDR3 is built from 14 residues. DNA for the CDR3: TGTGCCAGCAGCTTAGGAGGGGGGGACAATGAGCAGTTCTTC. Residues: CASSLGGGDNEQFF.